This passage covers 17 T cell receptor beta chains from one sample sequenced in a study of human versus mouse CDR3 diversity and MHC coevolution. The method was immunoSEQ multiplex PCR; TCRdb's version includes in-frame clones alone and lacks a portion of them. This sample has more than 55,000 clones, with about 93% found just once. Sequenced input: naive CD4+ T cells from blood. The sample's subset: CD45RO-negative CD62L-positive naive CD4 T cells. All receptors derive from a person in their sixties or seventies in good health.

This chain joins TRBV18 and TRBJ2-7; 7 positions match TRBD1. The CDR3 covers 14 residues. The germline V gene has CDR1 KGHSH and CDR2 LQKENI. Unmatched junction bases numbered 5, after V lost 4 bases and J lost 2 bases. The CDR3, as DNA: TGTGCCAGCTCACGCGGACAGGAGACCTACGAGCAGTACTTC. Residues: CASSRGQETYEQYF.

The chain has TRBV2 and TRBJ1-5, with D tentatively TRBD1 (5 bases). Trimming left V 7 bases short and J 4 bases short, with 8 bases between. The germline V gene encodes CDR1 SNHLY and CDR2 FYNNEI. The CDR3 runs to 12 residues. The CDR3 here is CASKDSNQPQHF. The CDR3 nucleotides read TGTGCCAGCAAAGACAGTAATCAGCCCCAGCATTTT. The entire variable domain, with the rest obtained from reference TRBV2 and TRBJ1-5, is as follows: EPEVTQTPSHQVTQMGQEVILRCVPISNHLYFYWYRQILGQKVEFLVSFYNNEISEKSEIFDDQFSVERPDGSNFTLKIRSTKLEDSAMYFCASKDSNQPQHFGDGTRLSIL.

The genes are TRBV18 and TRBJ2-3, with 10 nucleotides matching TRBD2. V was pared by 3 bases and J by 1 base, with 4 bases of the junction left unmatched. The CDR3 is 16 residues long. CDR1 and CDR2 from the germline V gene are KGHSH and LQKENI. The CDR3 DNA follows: TGTGCCAGCTCACCCGTTGGGACTAGCGGCACAGATACGCAGTATTTT. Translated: CASSPVGTSGTDTQYF.

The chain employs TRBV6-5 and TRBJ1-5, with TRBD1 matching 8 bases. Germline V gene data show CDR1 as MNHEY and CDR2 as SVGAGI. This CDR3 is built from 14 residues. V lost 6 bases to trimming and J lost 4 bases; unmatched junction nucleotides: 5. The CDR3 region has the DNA TGTGCCAGCAGGCAGACAGGGGTAAATCAGCCCCAGCATTTT. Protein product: CASRQTGVNQPQHF.

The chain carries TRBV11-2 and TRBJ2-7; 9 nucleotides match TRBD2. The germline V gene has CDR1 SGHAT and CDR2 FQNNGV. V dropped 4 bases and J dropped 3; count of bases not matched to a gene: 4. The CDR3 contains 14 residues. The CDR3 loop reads CASSWRGGGYEQYF. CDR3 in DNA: TGTGCCAGCAGCTGGCGGGGGGGAGGCTACGAGCAGTACTTC. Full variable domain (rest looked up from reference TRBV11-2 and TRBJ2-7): EAGVAQSPRYKIIEKRQSVAFWCNPISGHATLYWYQQILGQGPKLLIQFQNNGVVDDSQLPKDRFSAERLKGVDSTLKIQPAKLEDSAVYLCASSWRGGGYEQYFGPGTRLTVT.

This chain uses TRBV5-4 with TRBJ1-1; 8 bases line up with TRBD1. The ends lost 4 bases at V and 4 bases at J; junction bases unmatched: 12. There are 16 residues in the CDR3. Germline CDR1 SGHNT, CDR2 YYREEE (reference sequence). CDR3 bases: TGTGCCAGCAGCCGAGGGACAGGTCCCCGTCGCACTGAAGCTTTCTTT. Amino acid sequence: CASSRGTGPRRTEAFF.

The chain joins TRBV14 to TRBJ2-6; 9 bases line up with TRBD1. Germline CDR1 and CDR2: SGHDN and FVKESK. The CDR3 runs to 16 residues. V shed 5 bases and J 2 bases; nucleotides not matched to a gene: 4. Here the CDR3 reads CASSNRGLTGANVLTF. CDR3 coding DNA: TGTGCCAGCAGCAACAGGGGGCTAACTGGGGCCAACGTCCTGACTTTC.

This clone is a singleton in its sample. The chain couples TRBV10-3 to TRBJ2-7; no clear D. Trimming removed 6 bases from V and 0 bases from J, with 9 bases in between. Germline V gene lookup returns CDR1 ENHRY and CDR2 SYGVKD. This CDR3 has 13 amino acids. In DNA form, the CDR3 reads TGTGCCATCAGGGGCAGTAGCTCCTACGAGCAGTACTTC. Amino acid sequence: CAIRGSSSYEQYF.

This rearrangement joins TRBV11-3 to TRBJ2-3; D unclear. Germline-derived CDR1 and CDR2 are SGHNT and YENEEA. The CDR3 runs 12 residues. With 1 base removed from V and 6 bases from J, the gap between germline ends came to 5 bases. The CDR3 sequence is CASSLVSDTQYF. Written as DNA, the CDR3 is TGTGCCAGCAGCTTAGTCTCTGATACGCAGTATTTT. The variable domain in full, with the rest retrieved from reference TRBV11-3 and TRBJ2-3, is EAGVVQSPRYKIIEKKQPVAFWCNPISGHNTLYWYLQNLGQGPELLIRYENEEAVDDSQLPKDRFSAERLKGVDSTLKIQPAELGDSAVYLCASSLVSDTQYFGPGTRLTVL.

The CDR3 sequence is CASSPRTGSYEQYF. CDR3 DNA: TGTGCCAGCAGCCCGCGGACTGGGTCCTACGAGCAGTACTTC. The genes are TRBV5-4 and TRBJ2-7; the D gene is possibly TRBD2 (5 bases). The CDR3 consists of 14 residues. V lost 4 bases, J lost 1 base, and 12 bases lay in between. Per germline, CDR1 SGHNT and CDR2 YYREEE (reference sequence).

The CDR3 sequence: CASSQGGSNQPQHF. The CDR3 nucleotides read TGTGCCAGCAGCCAAGGGGGCTCCAATCAGCCCCAGCATTTT. The J gene is TRBJ1-5, the V gene TRBV28, with TRBD1 matching 7 bases. V was clipped by 6 bases and J by 3 bases; unmatched bases: 5. This CDR3 spans 14 amino acids. Per germline, CDR1 MDHEN and CDR2 SYDVKM. The full variable domain, completed using reference TRBV28 and TRBJ1-5, is DVKVTQSSRYLVKRTGEKVFLECVQDMDHENMFWYRQDPGLGLRLIYFSYDVKMKEKGDIPEGYSVSREKKERFSLILESASTNQTSMYLCASSQGGSNQPQHFGDGTRLSIL.

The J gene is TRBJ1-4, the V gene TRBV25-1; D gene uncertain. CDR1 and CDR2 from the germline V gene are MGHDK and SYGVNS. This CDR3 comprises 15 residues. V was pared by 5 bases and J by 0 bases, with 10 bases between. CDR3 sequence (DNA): TGTGCCAGCAGTCCCCCCCTAGCAACTAATGAAAAACTGTTTTTT. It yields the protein CASSPPLATNEKLFF.

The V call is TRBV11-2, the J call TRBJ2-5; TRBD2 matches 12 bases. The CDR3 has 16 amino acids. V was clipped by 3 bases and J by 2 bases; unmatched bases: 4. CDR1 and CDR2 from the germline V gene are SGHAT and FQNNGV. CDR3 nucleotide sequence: TGTGCCAGCAGCTTCCTAGCGGGAGGGGGGCAAGAGACCCAGTACTTC. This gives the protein CASSFLAGGGQETQYF.

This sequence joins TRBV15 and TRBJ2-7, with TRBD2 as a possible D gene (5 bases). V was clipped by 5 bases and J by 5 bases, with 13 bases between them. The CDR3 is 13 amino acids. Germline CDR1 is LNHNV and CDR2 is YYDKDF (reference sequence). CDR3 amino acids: CATSEAGVHEQYF. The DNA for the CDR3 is TGTGCCACCAGCGAGGCGGGCGTACACGAGCAGTACTTC.

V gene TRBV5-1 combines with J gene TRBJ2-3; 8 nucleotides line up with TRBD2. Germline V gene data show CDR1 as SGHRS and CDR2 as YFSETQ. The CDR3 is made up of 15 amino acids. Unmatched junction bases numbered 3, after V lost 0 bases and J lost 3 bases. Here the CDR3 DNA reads TGCGCCAGCAGCTTGGAGGCTAGCGGGACAGATACGCAGTATTTT. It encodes CASSLEASGTDTQYF. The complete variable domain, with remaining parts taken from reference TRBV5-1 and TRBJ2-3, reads KAGVTQTPRYLIKTRGQQVTLSCSPISGHRSVSWYQQTPGQGLQFLFEYFSETQRNKGNFPGRFSGRQFSNSRSEMNVSTLELGDSALYLCASSLEASGTDTQYFGPGTRLTVL.

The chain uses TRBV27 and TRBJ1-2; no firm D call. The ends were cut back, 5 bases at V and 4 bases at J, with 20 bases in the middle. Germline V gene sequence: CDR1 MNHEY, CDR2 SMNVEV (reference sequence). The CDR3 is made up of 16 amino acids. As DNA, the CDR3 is TGTGCCAGCAGTGATCCCGCCGGCGGTTCGGGCTATGGCTACACCTTC. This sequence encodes CASSDPAGGSGYGYTF.

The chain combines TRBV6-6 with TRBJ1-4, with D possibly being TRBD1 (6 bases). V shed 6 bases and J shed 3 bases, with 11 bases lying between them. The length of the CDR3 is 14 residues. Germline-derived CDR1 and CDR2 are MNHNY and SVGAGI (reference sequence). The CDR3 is CASSTRGPNEKLFF. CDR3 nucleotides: TGTGCCAGCAGCACGCGGGGGCCTAATGAAAAACTGTTTTTT.